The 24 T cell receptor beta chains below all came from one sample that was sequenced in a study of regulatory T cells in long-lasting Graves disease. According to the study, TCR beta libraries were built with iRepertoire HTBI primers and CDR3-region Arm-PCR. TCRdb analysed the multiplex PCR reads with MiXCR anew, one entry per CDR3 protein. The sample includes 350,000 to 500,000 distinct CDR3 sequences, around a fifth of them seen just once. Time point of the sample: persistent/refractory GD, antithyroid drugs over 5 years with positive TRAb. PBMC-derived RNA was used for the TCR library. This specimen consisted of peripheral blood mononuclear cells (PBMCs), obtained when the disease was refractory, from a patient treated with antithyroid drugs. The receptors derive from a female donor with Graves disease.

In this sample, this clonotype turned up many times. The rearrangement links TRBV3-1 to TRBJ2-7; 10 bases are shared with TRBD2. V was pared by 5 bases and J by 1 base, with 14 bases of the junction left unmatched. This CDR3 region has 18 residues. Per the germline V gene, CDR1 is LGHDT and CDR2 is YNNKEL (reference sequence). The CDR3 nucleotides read TGTGCCAGCAGCTCCACCGACGGACTACTAGCGGGATCCTACGAGCAGTACTTC. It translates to CASSSTDGLLAGSYEQYF.

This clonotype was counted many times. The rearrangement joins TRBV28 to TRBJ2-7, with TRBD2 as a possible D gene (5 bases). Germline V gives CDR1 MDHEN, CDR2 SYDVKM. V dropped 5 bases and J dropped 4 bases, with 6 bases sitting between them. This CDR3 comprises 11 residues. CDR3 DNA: TGTGCCAGCAGTGGACTGTACGAGCAGTACTTC. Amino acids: CASSGLYEQYF.

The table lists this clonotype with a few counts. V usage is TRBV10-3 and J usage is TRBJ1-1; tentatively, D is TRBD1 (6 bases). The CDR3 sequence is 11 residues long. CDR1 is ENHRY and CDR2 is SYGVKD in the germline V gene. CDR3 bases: TGTGGAAGCAGGGGAGGGACTGAAGCTTTCTTT. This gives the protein CGSRGGTEAFF.

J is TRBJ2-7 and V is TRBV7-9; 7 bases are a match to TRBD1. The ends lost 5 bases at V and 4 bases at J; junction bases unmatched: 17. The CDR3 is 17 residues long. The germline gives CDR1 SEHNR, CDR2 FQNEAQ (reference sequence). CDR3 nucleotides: TGTGCCAGCAGCACCATGCCTCGGACAGGAGGTGGATACGAGCAGTACTTC. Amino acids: CASSTMPRTGGGYEQYF.

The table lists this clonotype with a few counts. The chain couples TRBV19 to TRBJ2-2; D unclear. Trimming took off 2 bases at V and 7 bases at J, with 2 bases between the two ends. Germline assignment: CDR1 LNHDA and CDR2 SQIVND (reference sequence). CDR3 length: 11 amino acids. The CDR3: CASSIYGELFF. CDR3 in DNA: TGTGCCAGTAGTATATACGGGGAGCTGTTTTTT.

In DNA, the CDR3 is TGTGCCAGCGGAGACAGTGGCGGGGCAGATACGCAGTATTTT. Amino acids: CASGDSGGADTQYF. The chain carries TRBV25-1 and TRBJ2-3, with D perhaps matching TRBD2 (6 bases). V was shortened by 8 bases and J by 4 bases, with 16 bases between the two germline ends. CDR1 is MGHDK and CDR2 is SYGVNS in the germline V gene. CDR3 length: 14 residues. Based on the CDR3 plus reference TRBV25-1 and TRBJ2-3, the full variable domain is EADIYQTPRYLVIGTGKKITLECSQTMGHDKMYWYQQDPGMELHLIHYSYGVNSTEKGDLSSESTVSRIRTEHFPLTLESARPSHTSQYLCASGDSGGADTQYFGPGTRLTVL.

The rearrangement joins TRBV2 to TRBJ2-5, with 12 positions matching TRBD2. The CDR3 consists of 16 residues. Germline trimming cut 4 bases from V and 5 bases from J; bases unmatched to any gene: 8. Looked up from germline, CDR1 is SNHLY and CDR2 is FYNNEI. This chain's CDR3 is CASSATSGSVSETQYF. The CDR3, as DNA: TGTGCCAGCAGTGCGACTAGCGGGAGCGTATCGGAGACCCAGTACTTC.

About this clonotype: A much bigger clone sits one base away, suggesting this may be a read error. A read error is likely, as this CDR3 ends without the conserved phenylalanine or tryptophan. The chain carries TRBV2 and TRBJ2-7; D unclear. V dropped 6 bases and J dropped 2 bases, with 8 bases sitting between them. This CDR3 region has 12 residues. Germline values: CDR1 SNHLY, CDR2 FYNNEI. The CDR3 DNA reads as TGTGCCAGCAGGTCGATAGCCTACGAGCAGTACTCC. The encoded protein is CASRSIAYEQYS.

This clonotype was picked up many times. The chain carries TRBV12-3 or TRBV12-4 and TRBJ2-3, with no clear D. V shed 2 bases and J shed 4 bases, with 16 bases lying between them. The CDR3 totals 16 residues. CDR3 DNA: TGTGCCAGCAGTTTACACGCTTCAGAAGCGCCAGATACGCAGTATTTT. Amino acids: CASSLHASEAPDTQYF.

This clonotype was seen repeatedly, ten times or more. This CDR3 reads CASSLERSEETQYF. CDR3 in DNA: TGTGCCAGCAGCTTGGAACGGTCCGAAGAGACCCAGTACTTC. The chain joins TRBV5-4 to TRBJ2-5; D not resolved. V was pared by 0 bases and J by 3 bases, with 9 bases between. The germline CDR1 and CDR2 sequences are SGHNT and YYREEE (reference sequence). The length of the CDR3 is 14 residues.

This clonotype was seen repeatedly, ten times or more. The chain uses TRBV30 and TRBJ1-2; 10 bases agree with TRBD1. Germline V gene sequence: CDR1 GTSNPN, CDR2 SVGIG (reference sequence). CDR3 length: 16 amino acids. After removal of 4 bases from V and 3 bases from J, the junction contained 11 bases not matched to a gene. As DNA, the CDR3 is TGTGCCTGGATCTCGGGACAGGGGAGAAACTACTATGGCTACACCTTC. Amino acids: CAWISGQGRNYYGYTF.

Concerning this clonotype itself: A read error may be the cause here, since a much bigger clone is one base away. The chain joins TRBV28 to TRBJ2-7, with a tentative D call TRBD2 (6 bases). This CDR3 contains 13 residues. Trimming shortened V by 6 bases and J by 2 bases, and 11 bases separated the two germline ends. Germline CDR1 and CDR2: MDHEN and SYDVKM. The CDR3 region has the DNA TGTGCCAGCAGACCGGGACTTACCTACGAGCAGTACTTC. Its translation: CASRPGLTYEQYF. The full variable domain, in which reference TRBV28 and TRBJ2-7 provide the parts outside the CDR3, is DVKVTQSSRYLVKRTGEKVFLECVQDMDHENMFWYRQDPGLGLRLIYFSYDVKMKEKGDIPEGYSVSREKKERFSLILESASTNQTSMYLCASRPGLTYEQYFGPGTRLTVT.

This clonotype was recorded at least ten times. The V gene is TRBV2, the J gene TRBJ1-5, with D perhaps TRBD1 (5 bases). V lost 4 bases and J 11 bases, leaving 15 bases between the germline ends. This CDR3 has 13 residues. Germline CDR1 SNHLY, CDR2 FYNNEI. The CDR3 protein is CASSVPGILSQHF. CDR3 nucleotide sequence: TGTGCCAGCAGTGTGCCAGGGATTTTGTCCCAGCATTTT.

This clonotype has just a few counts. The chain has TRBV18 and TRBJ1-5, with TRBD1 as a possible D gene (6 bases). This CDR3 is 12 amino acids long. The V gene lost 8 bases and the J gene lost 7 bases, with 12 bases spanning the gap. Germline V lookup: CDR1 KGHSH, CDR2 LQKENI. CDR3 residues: CASSPGDQPQHF. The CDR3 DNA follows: TGTGCCAGCAGCCCAGGGGACCAGCCCCAGCATTTT.

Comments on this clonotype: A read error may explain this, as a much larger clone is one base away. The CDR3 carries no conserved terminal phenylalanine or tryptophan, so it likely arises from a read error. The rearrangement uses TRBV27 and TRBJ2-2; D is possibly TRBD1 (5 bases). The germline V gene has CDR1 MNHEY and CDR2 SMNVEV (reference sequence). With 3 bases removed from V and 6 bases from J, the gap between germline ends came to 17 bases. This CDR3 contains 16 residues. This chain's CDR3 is CASSLVPNLGAGELFY. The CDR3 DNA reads TGTGCCAGCAGTTTGGTCCCCAACTTAGGGGCCGGGGAGCTGTTTTAT.

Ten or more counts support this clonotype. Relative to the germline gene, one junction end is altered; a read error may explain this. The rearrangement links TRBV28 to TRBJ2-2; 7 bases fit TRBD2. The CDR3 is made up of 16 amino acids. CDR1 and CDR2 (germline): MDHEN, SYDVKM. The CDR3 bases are TGTGCCAGCAGTTTCTCCGGACTAGTTGTGCCCGGGGAGCTGTTTTTC. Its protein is CASSFSGLVVPGELFF.

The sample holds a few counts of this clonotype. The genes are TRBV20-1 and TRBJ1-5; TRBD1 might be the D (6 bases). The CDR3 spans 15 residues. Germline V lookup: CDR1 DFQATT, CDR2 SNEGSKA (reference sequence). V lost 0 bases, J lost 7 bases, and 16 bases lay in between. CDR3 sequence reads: CSAREVRGAGQPQHF. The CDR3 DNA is TGCAGTGCTAGAGAGGTCAGGGGTGCGGGCCAGCCCCAGCATTTT.

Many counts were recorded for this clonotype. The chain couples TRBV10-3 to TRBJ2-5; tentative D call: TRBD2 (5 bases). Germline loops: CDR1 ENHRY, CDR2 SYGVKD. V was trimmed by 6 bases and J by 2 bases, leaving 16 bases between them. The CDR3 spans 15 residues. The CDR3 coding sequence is TGTGCCATCAGCTCTGAGGGAAGTTCACAAGAGACCCAGTACTTC. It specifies CAISSEGSSQETQYF.

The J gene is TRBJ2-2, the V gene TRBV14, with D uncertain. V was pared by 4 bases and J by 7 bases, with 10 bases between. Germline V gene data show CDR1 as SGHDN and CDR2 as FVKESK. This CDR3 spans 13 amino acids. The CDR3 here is CASSRRQVGELFF. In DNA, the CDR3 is TGTGCCAGCAGCCGAAGACAAGTCGGGGAGCTGTTTTTT.

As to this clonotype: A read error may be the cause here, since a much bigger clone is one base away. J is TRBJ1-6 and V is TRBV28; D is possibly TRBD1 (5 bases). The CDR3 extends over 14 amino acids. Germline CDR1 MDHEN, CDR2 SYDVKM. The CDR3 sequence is CASSFRGFFYERYF. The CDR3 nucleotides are TGTGCCAGCAGTTTTAGGGGTTTCTTTTACGAGCGGTACTTT.

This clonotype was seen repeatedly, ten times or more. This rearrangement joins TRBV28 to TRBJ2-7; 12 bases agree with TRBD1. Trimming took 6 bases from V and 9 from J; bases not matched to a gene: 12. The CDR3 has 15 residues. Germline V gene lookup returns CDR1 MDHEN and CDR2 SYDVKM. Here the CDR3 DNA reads TGTGCCAGCAGCTCATCCGGGACAGGGGGCGCTGGGCAGTACTTC. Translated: CASSSSGTGGAGQYF.

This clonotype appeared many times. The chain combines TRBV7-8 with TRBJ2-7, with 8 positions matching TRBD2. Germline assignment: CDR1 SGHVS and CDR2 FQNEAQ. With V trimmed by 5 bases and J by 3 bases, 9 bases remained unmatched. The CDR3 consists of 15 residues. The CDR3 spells CASSQRAGARYEQYF. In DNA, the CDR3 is TGTGCCAGCAGCCAAAGAGCGGGAGCCCGCTACGAGCAGTACTTC.

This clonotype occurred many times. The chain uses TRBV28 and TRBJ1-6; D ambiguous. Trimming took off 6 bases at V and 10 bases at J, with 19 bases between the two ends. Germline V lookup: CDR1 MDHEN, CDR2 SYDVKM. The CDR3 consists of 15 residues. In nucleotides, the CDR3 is TGTGCCAGCAGCCGCCTCGCAGGTTACGGGTCACCCCTCCACTTT. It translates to CASSRLAGYGSPLHF.

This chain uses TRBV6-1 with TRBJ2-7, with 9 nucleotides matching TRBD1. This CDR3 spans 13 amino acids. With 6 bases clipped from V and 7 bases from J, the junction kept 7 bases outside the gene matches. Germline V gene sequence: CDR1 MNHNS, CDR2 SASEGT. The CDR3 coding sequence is TGTGCCAGCAGCATGGACAGGGGCAGGGAGCAGTACTTC. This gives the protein CASSMDRGREQYF.